These 31 T cell receptor beta chains originate from one sample sequenced in a study of radiotherapy plus CTLA-4 blockade in lung cancer (dated by TCRdb to between 2017 and 2018). Library prep was done by the immunoSEQ multiplex PCR assay. TCRdb took over this immuneACCESS table, retaining in-frame rearrangements with V and J assigned. Such tables are incomplete; in checked studies, under half of the missing clones stem from an unresolved V gene, and the remainder is unexplained. Within this sample are more than 90,000 clones, with 85% to 90% of them counted one time only. The top ten hold 4.5% to 6% of the sample. The input for sequencing was peripheral blood, taken from a patient treated with radiotherapy plus ipilimumab. These receptors came from a human donor with non-small cell lung cancer that progressed on radiotherapy plus ipilimumab.

This clone appeared a single time. The chain joins TRBV5-1 to TRBJ2-7; D gene unclear. This CDR3 spans 15 amino acids. Germline-derived CDR1 and CDR2 are SGHRS and YFSETQ. V lost 0 bases to trimming and J lost 0 bases, with 10 bases between them. CDR3 bases: TGCGCCAGCAGCTTGGTTTCCGCCGGCTCCTACGAGCAGTACTTC. It is translated as CASSLVSAGSYEQYF.

This clone has a handful of counts. The chain couples TRBV7-9 to TRBJ2-1; the match to TRBD2 covers 8 bases. V lost 5 bases to trimming and J lost 2 bases; unmatched junction nucleotides: 11. There are 17 residues in the CDR3. Per the germline V gene, CDR1 is SEHNR and CDR2 is FQNEAQ (reference sequence). CDR3 in amino acids: CASSQRRIAGPYNEQFF. CDR3 nucleotides: TGTGCCAGCAGCCAACGACGTATAGCGGGACCCTACAATGAGCAGTTCTTC.

The chain carries TRBV6-6 and TRBJ1-2; D is ambiguous. The CDR3 extends over 15 amino acids. Germline V lookup: CDR1 MNHNY, CDR2 SVGAGI (reference sequence). V lost 6 bases to trimming and J lost 4 bases, with 18 bases between them. The CDR3 nucleotides are TGTGCCAGCAGCCCATCGTTTGCCGCGCCCTATGGCTACACCTTC. It specifies CASSPSFAAPYGYTF.

In the case of this clone: This sample includes further DNA sequences coding for the same CDR3. The genes are TRBV18 and TRBJ2-3; unclear D gene. The CDR3 is 13 amino acids. V gave up 3 bases and J gave up 3 bases, with 7 bases separating them. CDR1 and CDR2 from the germline V gene are KGHSH and LQKENI. As DNA, the CDR3 is TGTGCCAGCTCACCTTTGTCAACAGATACGCAGTATTTT. Protein product: CASSPLSTDTQYF.

This clone was seen a handful of times. The chain carries TRBV16 and TRBJ1-3; D might be TRBD1 (5 bases). Per germline, CDR1 KGHSY and CDR2 FQNENV. CDR3 length: 13 amino acids. V was cut by 6 bases and J by 1 base, with 7 bases left in between. Here the CDR3 reads CASRPGSGNTIYF. The CDR3 DNA follows: TGTGCCAGCAGACCAGGGTCTGGAAACACCATATATTTT.

This chain links TRBV18 with TRBJ2-2; TRBD2 is a possible D gene (5 bases). The V and J ends lost 4 bases and 3 bases respectively, with 18 bases between them. CDR3 length: 17 amino acids. Germline CDR1 KGHSH, CDR2 LQKENI. CDR3 region: CASSLLPSGLYTGELFF. The CDR3 DNA follows: TGTGCCAGCTCACTCCTTCCGAGCGGACTGTACACCGGGGAGCTGTTTTTT.

This chain joins TRBV27 and TRBJ2-7; 7 bases align to TRBD1. With V trimmed by 5 bases and J by 1 base, 5 bases remained unmatched. The CDR3 runs to 14 residues. Germline-derived CDR1 and CDR2 are MNHEY and SMNVEV (reference sequence). This CDR3 reads CASSPLGQSYEQYF. CDR3 DNA: TGTGCCAGCAGTCCGTTGGGACAGTCCTACGAGCAGTACTTC.

The chain recombines TRBV4-1 with TRBJ1-5; no firm D call. Germline lookup yields CDR1 MGHRA and CDR2 YSYEKL. This CDR3 has 14 residues. Trimming cost V 4 bases and J 0 bases, with 7 bases left between them. CDR3 loop: CASSLQISNQPQHF. In DNA, the CDR3 is TGCGCCAGCAGCCTACAGATTAGCAATCAGCCCCAGCATTTT.

The chain joins TRBV27 to TRBJ2-5; D is perhaps TRBD1 or TRBD2 (5 bases each). V gave up 6 bases and J gave up 1 base, with 12 bases separating them. Germline V lookup: CDR1 MNHEY, CDR2 SMNVEV (reference sequence). The CDR3 is made up of 14 amino acids. CDR3 in DNA: TGTGCCAGCAGCCCTCTTGGGACCCAAGAGACCCAGTACTTC. Protein product: CASSPLGTQETQYF.

The J gene is TRBJ1-1, the V gene TRBV6-5; 7 nucleotides match TRBD1. Trimming cost V 0 bases and J 5 bases; bases outside gene matches: 6. This CDR3 is built from 15 residues. In germline, CDR1 is MNHEY, CDR2 SVGAGI. CDR3: CASSYSKGAGTEAFF. The CDR3 nucleotides are TGTGCCAGCAGTTACTCGAAGGGGGCGGGTACTGAAGCTTTCTTT.

The V call is TRBV2, the J call TRBJ1-3; no definite D call. Germline V lookup: CDR1 SNHLY, CDR2 FYNNEI. CDR3 length equals 16 residues. Trimming removed 1 base from V and 2 bases from J, with 12 bases in between. CDR3 nucleotides: TGTGCCAGCAGTGAAGACAGAGAGATACCTGGAAACACCATATATTTT. Translation: CASSEDREIPGNTIYF.

This rearrangement joins TRBV11-2 to TRBJ1-1; D possibly corresponds to TRBD1 (5 bases). In germline, CDR1 is SGHAT, CDR2 FQNNGV. The CDR3 totals 13 residues. The V and J ends lost 5 bases and 4 bases respectively, with 11 bases between them. The CDR3 is CASSAGQGTEAFF. The DNA for the CDR3 is TGTGCCAGCAGCGCTGGTCAGGGCACTGAAGCTTTCTTT.

This chain links TRBV27 with TRBJ2-1, with a possible D match to TRBD2 (5 bases). Trimming shortened V by 5 bases and J by 7 bases, and 18 bases separated the two germline ends. Germline loops: CDR1 MNHEY, CDR2 SMNVEV (reference sequence). The CDR3 extends over 15 amino acids. CDR3 bases: TGTGCCAGCAGTCTCCGGACTGGAAGGACTAATGAGCAGTTCTTC. Translating gives CASSLRTGRTNEQFF.

The J gene is TRBJ2-7, the V gene TRBV15; 9 nucleotides line up with TRBD1. V shed 2 bases, J shed 7 bases, and the junction held 15 bases outside the gene matches. Germline values: CDR1 LNHNV, CDR2 YYDKDF (reference sequence). This CDR3 has 17 amino acids. The CDR3 region has the DNA TGTGCCACCAGCAGAAAAAGGCCCGGGACAGGGTCTCATGAGCAGTACTTC. Protein: CATSRKRPGTGSHEQYF.

The chain links TRBV6-6 to TRBJ2-7, with TRBD1 matching over 9 bases. V lost 6 bases to trimming and J lost 3 bases; unmatched junction nucleotides: 9. This CDR3 region has 15 residues. CDR1 and CDR2 (germline): MNHNY, SVGAGI (reference sequence). As DNA, the CDR3 is TGTGCCAGCAGGAAGGGACAGGGTTTATTCTACGAGCAGTACTTC. Protein product: CASRKGQGLFYEQYF.

The chain joins TRBV20-1 to TRBJ1-1, with D perhaps matching TRBD1 (6 bases). The V end was cut by 6 bases, the J end by 4 bases, with 9 bases between. Germline-derived CDR1 and CDR2 are DFQATT and SNEGSKA (reference sequence). CDR3 length: 11 amino acids. CDR3 sequence: CSAQGSTEAFF. The CDR3 DNA is TGCAGTGCCCAGGGGTCCACTGAAGCTTTCTTT.

The chain carries TRBV10-3 and TRBJ1-1; unclear D gene. CDR3 size: 13 residues. CDR1 and CDR2 (germline): ENHRY, SYGVKD. V lost 4 bases to trimming and J lost 0 bases, with 6 bases between them. For the CDR3, the DNA is TGTGCCATCAGTGTTCAGTTGAACACTGAAGCTTTCTTT. Encoded protein: CAISVQLNTEAFF.

The chain couples TRBV30 to TRBJ2-2; 12 bases fit TRBD2. The germline V gene encodes CDR1 GTSNPN and CDR2 SVGIG (reference sequence). J was trimmed by 6 bases and V by 2 bases; bases with no gene match: 7. The CDR3 extends over 16 amino acids. The CDR3 nucleotides are TGTGCCTGGAGTCCCCTAGCGGGAGGGCCGTCCGGGGAGCTGTTTTTT. Translated, it gives CAWSPLAGGPSGELFF.

The J gene is TRBJ2-7, the V gene TRBV6-6; D possibly corresponds to TRBD1 (6 bases). The V end lost 6 bases, the J end lost 2 bases, and 17 bases lay between the germline ends. The germline CDR1 and CDR2 sequences are MNHNY and SVGAGI (reference sequence). The CDR3 is 15 amino acids. The CDR3 coding sequence is TGTGCCAGCAGGGACCCACAGGGTACGGCCTACGAGCAGTACTTC. This codes for CASRDPQGTAYEQYF.

V gene TRBV7-2 combines with J gene TRBJ2-3, with D possibly TRBD2 on 5 matching bases. Trimming cost V 7 bases and J 6 bases, with 11 bases left between them. This CDR3 region has 12 residues. The germline V gene has CDR1 SGHTA and CDR2 FQGNSA. This CDR3 is CASNNGMDTQYF. The CDR3 DNA reads TGTGCCAGCAACAACGGGATGGATACGCAGTATTTT.

This chain links TRBV7-8 with TRBJ2-5; D not certain. V lost 4 bases and J 0 bases, leaving 3 bases between the germline ends. The CDR3 sequence is 12 residues long. CDR1 is SGHVS and CDR2 is FQNEAQ in the germline V gene. In DNA, the CDR3 is TGTGCCAGCAGCTGGGACCAAGAGACCCAGTACTTC. Its protein product is CASSWDQETQYF.

The V gene is TRBV30, the J gene TRBJ1-5; TRBD1 matches 8 bases. The V gene end was trimmed by 1 base and the J gene end by 1 base; junction bases not matched to a gene: 0. The CDR3 totals 14 residues. Germline CDR1 reads GTSNPN; CDR2 reads SVGIG (reference sequence). This chain's CDR3 is CAWSGDRSNQPQHF. The CDR3 DNA sequence: TGTGCCTGGAGTGGGGACAGGAGCAATCAGCCCCAGCATTTT.

The chain recombines TRBV5-6 with TRBJ2-7; 10 nucleotides match TRBD2. V lost 4 bases, J lost 6 bases, and 13 bases stayed unmatched. In germline, CDR1 is SGHDT, CDR2 YYEEEE. The CDR3 totals 16 residues. This chain's CDR3 is CASSRALASGSFEQYF. In DNA, the CDR3 is TGTGCCAGCAGCCGCGCACTGGCTAGCGGGAGCTTCGAGCAGTACTTC. The whole variable domain, filled in from reference TRBV5-6 and TRBJ2-7, reads DAGVTQSPTHLIKTRGQQVTLRCSPKSGHDTVSWYQQALGQGPQFIFQYYEEEERQRGNFPDRFSGHQFPNYSSELNVNALLLGDSALYLCASSRALASGSFEQYFGPGTRLTVT.

The chain couples TRBV29-1 to TRBJ2-5; D is undetermined. V shed 5 bases and J shed 1 base, with 14 bases lying between them. CDR1 SQVTM and CDR2 ANQGSEA come from the germline V gene. This CDR3 contains 14 residues. The CDR3 protein is CSVSPPGRQETQYF. The CDR3 DNA follows: TGCAGCGTTTCCCCCCCGGGCCGCCAAGAGACCCAGTACTTC.

The chain recombines TRBV7-5 with TRBJ2-7; the table's TRBD1 call for D was not verified on the DNA. TRBV7-5 is an annotated pseudogene. This CDR3 spans 14 amino acids. CDR3 sequence reads: CARNSGDSSYEQYF. The CDR3 nucleotides read TGTGCCAGAAACTCTGGGGACAGCTCCTACGAGCAGTACTTC.

The chain is built from TRBV6-6 and TRBJ1-3; D is ambiguous. CDR1 and CDR2 (germline): MNHNY, SVGAGI (reference sequence). The V end lost 2 bases, the J end lost 2 bases, and 1 base lay between the germline ends. The CDR3 extends over 12 amino acids. CDR3 DNA sequence: TGTGCCAGCAGTTACGCTGGAAACACCATATATTTT. The encoded protein is CASSYAGNTIYF.

This clone occurred once. The chain links TRBV18 to TRBJ2-3; D may be TRBD2 (5 bases). CDR3 length equals 14 residues. Per germline, CDR1 KGHSH and CDR2 LQKENI. Trimming cost V 3 bases and J 4 bases, with 11 bases left between them. The CDR3 region has the DNA TGTGCCAGCTCACCCGAGTCGAGGGCAGATACGCAGTATTTT. It yields the protein CASSPESRADTQYF.

This sequence joins TRBV4-1 and TRBJ2-5, with TRBD2 as a possible D gene (6 bases). The DNA end favors TRBJ2-7, so the J call may be wrong. CDR3 size: 16 residues. Germline assignment: CDR1 MGHRA and CDR2 YSYEKL. CDR3 nucleotides: TGCGCCAGCAGCCAAGACCAGACGGGAGCTGGTTACGAGCAGTACTTC. This sequence encodes CASSQDQTGAGYEQYF.

As DNA, the CDR3 is TGTGCCAGTATCGCTCGGGGAGACACTGAAGCTTTCTTT. Residues: CASIARGDTEAFF. The chain carries TRBV25-1 and TRBJ1-1; D remains unclear. Trimming removed 9 bases at V and 3 bases at J, with 14 bases between. Germline assignment: CDR1 MGHDK and CDR2 SYGVNS. This CDR3 spans 13 amino acids. The entire variable domain, with the rest obtained from reference TRBV25-1 and TRBJ1-1, is as follows: EADIYQTPRYLVIGTGKKITLECSQTMGHDKMYWYQQDPGMELHLIHYSYGVNSTEKGDLSSESTVSRIRTEHFPLTLESARPSHTSQYLCASIARGDTEAFFGQGTRLTVV.

The rearrangement uses TRBV7-2 and TRBJ2-7, with 7 bases that match TRBD2. The CDR3 contains 13 residues. V shed 4 bases and J 4 bases; nucleotides not matched to a gene: 4. CDR1 and CDR2 from the germline V gene are SGHTA and FQGNSA. CDR3: CASSSREGYEQYF. For the CDR3, the DNA is TGTGCCAGCAGCTCCAGGGAGGGATACGAGCAGTACTTC.

The genes are TRBV5-4 and TRBJ2-3; TRBD1 or TRBD2 may be the D gene (5 bases each). From germline, CDR1 is SGHNT and CDR2 YYREEE (reference sequence). The CDR3 extends over 14 amino acids. V was clipped by 1 base and J by 1 base, with 7 bases between them. The CDR3 spells CASSLLGRTDTQYF. CDR3 nucleotide sequence: TGTGCCAGCAGCTTGTTGGGACGCACAGATACGCAGTATTTT.